This T cell receptor (beta chain) was captured by sequencing in a study of OX40 agonist ivuxolimab in advanced cancers. Broader study findings: Some nonresponders additionally presented with little normalized T-cell clonal expansion.

Germline loops: CDR1 ENHRY, CDR2 SYGVKD. The germline V and J ends were trimmed by 6 bases and 0 bases, with 8 bases remaining between them. The CDR3 is made up of 14 amino acids. The assay was immunoSEQ multiplex PCR, and TCRdb's table has in-frame clones only and misses some. Of tens of thousands of clones listed, 84% were seen once; the top ten hold 1.5% to 2%. A note on this clone: The antigen remains undetermined.

This specimen consisted of CD4+ or CD8+ T cells sorted from blood, obtained in a trial of the OX40 agonist ivuxolimab. The genes are TRBV10-3 and TRBJ1-4; no clear D gene. This receptor was taken from an adult with an advanced solid tumor such as melanoma, head and neck, liver or kidney cancer. The chain's CDR3 is CAIRGGSTNEKLFF. Here the CDR3 DNA reads TGTGCCATCAGGGGCGGGTCAACTAATGAAAAACTGTTTTTT.